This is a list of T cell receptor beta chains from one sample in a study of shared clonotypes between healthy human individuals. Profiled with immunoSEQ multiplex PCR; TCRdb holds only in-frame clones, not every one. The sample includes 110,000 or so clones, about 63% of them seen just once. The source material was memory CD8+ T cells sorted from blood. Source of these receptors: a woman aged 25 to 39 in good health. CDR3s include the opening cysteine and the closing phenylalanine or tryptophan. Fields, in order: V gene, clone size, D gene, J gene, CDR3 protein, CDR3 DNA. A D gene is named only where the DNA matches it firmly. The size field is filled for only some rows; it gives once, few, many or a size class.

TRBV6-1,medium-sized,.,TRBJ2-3,CASSLQDSSTDTQYF,TGTGCCAGCAGCTTACAGGACTCTAGCACAGATACGCAGTATTTT
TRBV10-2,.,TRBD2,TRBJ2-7,CASSEPVAGGNRQYF,TGCGCCAGCAGTGAGCCGGTAGCGGGAGGCAATAGGCAGTACTTC
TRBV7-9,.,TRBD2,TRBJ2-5,CASSLRTGGPGETQYF,TGTGCCAGCAGCTTGAGGACGGGAGGGCCTGGGGAGACCCAGTACTTC
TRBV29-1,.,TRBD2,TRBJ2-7,CSVGWSGTGGHEQYF,TGCAGCGTTGGATGGAGCGGGACCGGCGGTCACGAGCAGTACTTC
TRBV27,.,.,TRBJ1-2,CATRNRVSPYGYTF,TGTGCCACCCGAAACCGGGTGAGTCCCTATGGCTACACCTTC
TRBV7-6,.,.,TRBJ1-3,CASSLTAFPGAAGNTIYF,TGTGCCAGCAGCTTAACCGCGTTTCCAGGGGCAGCTGGAAACACCATATATTTT
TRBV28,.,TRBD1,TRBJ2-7,CASSSDRAAYEQYF,TGTGCCAGCAGTTCCGACAGGGCCGCCTACGAGCAGTACTTC
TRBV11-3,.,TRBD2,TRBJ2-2,CASSSPGTSGEAGELFF,TGTGCCAGCAGCTCCCCCGGGACTAGCGGAGAGGCCGGGGAGCTGTTTTTT
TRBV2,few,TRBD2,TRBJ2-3,CASRSLAGRADTQYF,TGTGCCAGCAGAAGTCTAGCGGGTAGGGCGGATACGCAGTATTTT
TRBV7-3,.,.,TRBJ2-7,CASQGTVTYEQYF,TGTGCCAGCCAAGGGACTGTAACCTACGAGCAGTACTTC
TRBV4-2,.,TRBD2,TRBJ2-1,CASSQGERETNEQFF,TGTGCCAGCAGCCAAGGAGAGCGGGAGACGAATGAGCAGTTCTTC
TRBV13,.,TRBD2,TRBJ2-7,CASSPRGAGDKEQYF,TGTGCCAGCAGCCCCCGGGGAGCGGGGGATAAGGAGCAGTACTTC
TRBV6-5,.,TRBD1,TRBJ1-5,CASRDRNQPQHF,TGTGCCAGCAGGGACAGGAATCAGCCCCAGCATTTT
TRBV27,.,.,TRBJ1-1,CASSFEENTEAFF,TGTGCCAGCAGTTTCGAAGAGAACACTGAAGCTTTCTTT
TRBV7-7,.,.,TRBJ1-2,CASSLDPLTTGARYGYTF,TGTGCCAGCAGCTTAGACCCACTTACGACAGGCGCGAGGTATGGCTACACCTTC
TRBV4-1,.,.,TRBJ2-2,CASSQDSVTGGPWAPGELFF,TGCGCCAGCAGCCAAGATTCGGTCACAGGCGGACCCTGGGCACCCGGGGAGCTGTTTTTT
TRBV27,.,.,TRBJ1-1,CASSPRSTEAFF,TGTGCCAGCAGTCCGAGGAGTACTGAAGCTTTCTTT
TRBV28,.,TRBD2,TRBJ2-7,CASRRGRTYEQYF,TGTGCCAGCAGACGCGGGAGAACCTACGAGCAGTACTTC
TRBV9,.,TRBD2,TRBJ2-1,CASSVDGGRANEQFF,TGTGCCAGCAGCGTAGATGGCGGGAGGGCCAATGAGCAGTTCTTC
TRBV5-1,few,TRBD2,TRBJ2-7,CASSLDGAKSGGEQYF,TGCGCCAGCAGCTTGGATGGGGCCAAATCGGGGGGCGAGCAGTACTTC
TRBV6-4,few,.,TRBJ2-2,CASSDSPGTGELFF,TGTGCCAGCAGTGACTCTCCGGGTACCGGGGAGCTGTTTTTT
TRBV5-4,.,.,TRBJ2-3,CASSFGGRGTDTQYF,TGTGCCAGCAGCTTCGGGGGCCGGGGCACAGATACGCAGTATTTT
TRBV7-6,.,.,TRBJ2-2,CASSLESQGYFGELFF,TGTGCCAGCAGCTTAGAGTCACAGGGCTACTTCGGGGAGCTGTTTTTT
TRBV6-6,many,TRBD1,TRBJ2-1,CASSGTENNEQFF,TGTGCCAGCTCCGGGACAGAAAACAATGAGCAGTTCTTC
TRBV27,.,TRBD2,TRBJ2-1,CASSKIAGIYNEQFF,TGTGCCAGCAGCAAAATAGCGGGAATCTACAATGAGCAGTTCTTC
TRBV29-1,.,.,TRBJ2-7,CSGGGGRNYEQYF,TGCAGCGGTGGTGGGGGGCGGAACTACGAGCAGTACTTC
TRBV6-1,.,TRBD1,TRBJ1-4,CASSEAETGTEKLFF,TGTGCCAGCAGTGAAGCGGAGACAGGGACAGAAAAACTGTTTTTT
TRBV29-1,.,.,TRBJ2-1,CSVGLSSYNEQFF,TGCAGCGTGGGGCTGAGCTCCTACAATGAGCAGTTCTTC
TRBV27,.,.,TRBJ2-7,CVGRGPYEQYF,TGTGTCGGGCGGGGGCCCTACGAGCAGTACTTC
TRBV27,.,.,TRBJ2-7,CASSLSPPEQYF,TGTGCCAGCAGTTTAAGCCCACCCGAGCAGTACTTC
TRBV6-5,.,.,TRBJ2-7,CASRQGSRGWDEQYF,TGTGCCAGCAGGCAAGGATCCAGGGGATGGGACGAGCAGTACTTC
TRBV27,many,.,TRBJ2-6,CASSPLWAGANVLTF,TGTGCCAGCAGTCCGCTTTGGGCTGGGGCCAACGTCCTGACTTTC
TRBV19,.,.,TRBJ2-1,CASSITGSGYNEQFF,TGTGCCAGTAGTATAACAGGGTCCGGTTACAATGAGCAGTTCTTC
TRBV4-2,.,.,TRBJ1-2,CASSQLVLPPLWGYTF,TGTGCCAGCAGCCAGTTGGTCCTGCCCCCCCTATGGGGCTACACCTTC
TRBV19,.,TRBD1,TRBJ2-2,CASSILRTGAPGELFF,TGTGCCAGTAGTATCCTAAGGACAGGCGCCCCCGGGGAGCTGTTTTTT
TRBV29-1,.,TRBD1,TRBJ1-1,CSAKQGLNTEAFF,TGCAGCGCTAAACAGGGGCTGAACACTGAAGCTTTCTTT
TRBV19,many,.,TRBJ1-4,CASSIKGSDDEKLFF,TGTGCCAGTAGTATAAAGGGGTCGGATGATGAAAAACTGTTTTTT
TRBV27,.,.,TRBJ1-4,CASSSDNPSWGEKLFF,TGTGCCAGCAGTTCCGACAATCCTTCCTGGGGTGAAAAACTGTTTTTT